This TCR beta chain was captured in a study of cytomegalovirus exposure and HLA in healthy donors. In the PCR, 60 Vbeta and 13 Jbeta primers were used. Clones were read by immunoSEQ multiplex PCR, and TCRdb kept only the in-frame ones, dropping some. The sample has fewer than 200,000 clones, approximately 84% seen once. Findings and limits, study-wide: Previously analyzed data showed that most TCR beta V segments were productive at a frequency of about 87% or about 30%. Other equally common chains were less clonally expanded than HLA-associated TCR beta chains, a later analysis showed.

Regarding this clone: Antigen unknown.

From germline, CDR1 is MNHNY and CDR2 SVGAGI (reference sequence). The CDR3 loop spans 15 amino acids. Trimming stripped 8 bases from V and 0 bases from J, with 13 bases between. This chain links TRBV6-6 with TRBJ1-4, with a tentative D call TRBD1 (5 bases). This TCR was sampled from a woman aged 50 to 65 in good health and CMV-seropositive. Sequenced material: PBMCs. The CDR3 bases are TGTGCCAGCCTCCGCGGGGGACCAACTAATGAAAAACTGTTTTTT. Its translation: CASLRGGPTNEKLFF.